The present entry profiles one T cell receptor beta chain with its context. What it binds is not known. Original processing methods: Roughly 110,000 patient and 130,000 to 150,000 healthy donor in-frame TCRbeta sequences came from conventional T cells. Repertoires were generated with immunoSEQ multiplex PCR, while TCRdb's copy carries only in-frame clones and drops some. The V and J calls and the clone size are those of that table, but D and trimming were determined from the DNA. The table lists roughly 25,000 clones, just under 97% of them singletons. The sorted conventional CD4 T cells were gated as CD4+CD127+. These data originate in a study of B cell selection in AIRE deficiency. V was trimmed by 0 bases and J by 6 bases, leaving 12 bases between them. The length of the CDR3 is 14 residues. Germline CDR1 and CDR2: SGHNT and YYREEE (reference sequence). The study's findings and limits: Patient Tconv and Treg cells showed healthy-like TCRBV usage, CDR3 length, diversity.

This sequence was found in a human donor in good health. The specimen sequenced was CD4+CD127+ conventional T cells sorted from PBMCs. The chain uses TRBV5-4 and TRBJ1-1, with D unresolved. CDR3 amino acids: CASSLALFSSEAFF. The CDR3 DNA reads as TGTGCCAGCAGCTTGGCCCTGTTTTCTTCTGAAGCTTTCTTT.